The entry that follows covers one TCR beta chain sequence. This specimen comes from a study of blood T cell repertoires in COVID-19. About the study: The United States, Italy and Spain provided the acute and convalescent COVID-19 samples. Nucleic acid was either cDNA or gDNA, and it came from T cells, B-cell-depleted T cells, or PBMCs.

Trimming removed 1 base at V and 5 bases at J, with 11 bases between. This CDR3 contains 14 residues. CDR1 and CDR2 (germline): MGHRA, YSYEKL. Original data processing: Amplification of reference gene primers provided the estimated nucleated cell counts. Profiling relied on immunoSEQ multiplex PCR, and the TCRdb table lists in-frame clones only, not all of them. V, J and clone size reflect that table, while D and trimming were determined from the DNA. The table shows some 58,000 clones, with about nine tenths occurring only once. The sample was peripheral blood. The clonotype comes from a man aged 35 to 55 with acute or convalescent COVID-19. V is TRBV4-1 and J is TRBJ1-1, with D perhaps matching TRBD1 (5 bases). In DNA form, the CDR3 reads TGCGCCAGCAGCCAAGCGGGGGTTGTGACTGAAGCTTTCTTT. Amino acids: CASSQAGVVTEAFF.